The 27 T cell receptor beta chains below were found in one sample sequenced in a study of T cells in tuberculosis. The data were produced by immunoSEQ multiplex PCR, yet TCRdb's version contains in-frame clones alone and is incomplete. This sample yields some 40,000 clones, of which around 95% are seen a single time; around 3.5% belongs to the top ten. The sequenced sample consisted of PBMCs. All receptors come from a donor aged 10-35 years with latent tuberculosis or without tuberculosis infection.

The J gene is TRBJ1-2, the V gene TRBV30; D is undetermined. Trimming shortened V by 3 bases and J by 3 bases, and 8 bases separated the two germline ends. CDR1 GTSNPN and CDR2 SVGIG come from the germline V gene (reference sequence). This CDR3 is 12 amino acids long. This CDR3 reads CAWRGRDYGYTF. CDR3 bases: TGTGCCTGGAGGGGCAGAGACTATGGCTACACCTTC.

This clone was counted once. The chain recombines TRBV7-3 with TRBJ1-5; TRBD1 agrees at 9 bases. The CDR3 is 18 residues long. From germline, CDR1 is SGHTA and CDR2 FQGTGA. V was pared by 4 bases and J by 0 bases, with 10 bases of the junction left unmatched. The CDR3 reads CASSSRDRAYDSNQPQHF. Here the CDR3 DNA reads TGTGCCAGCAGCTCCCGGGACAGGGCCTACGATAGCAATCAGCCCCAGCATTTT.

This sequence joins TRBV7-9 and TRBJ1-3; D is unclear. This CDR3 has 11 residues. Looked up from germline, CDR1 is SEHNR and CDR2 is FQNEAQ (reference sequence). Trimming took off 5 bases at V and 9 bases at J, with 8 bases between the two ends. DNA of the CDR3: TGTGCCAGCAGCCCCCGAGTCACCATATATTTT. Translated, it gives CASSPRVTIYF.

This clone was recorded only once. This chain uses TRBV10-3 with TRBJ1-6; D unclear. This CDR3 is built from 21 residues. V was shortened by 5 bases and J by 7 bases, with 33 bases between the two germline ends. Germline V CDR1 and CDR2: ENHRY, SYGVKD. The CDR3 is CAISRALQRGAGEGWNSPLHF. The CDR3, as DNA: TGTGCCATCAGTCGCGCACTCCAACGGGGAGCCGGGGAAGGATGGAATTCACCCCTCCACTTT.

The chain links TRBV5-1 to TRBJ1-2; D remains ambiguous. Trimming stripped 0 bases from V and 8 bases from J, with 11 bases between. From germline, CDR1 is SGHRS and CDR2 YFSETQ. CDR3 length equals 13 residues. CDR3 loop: CASSLAGLGGYTF. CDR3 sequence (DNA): TGCGCCAGCAGCTTGGCCGGACTGGGAGGCTACACCTTC.

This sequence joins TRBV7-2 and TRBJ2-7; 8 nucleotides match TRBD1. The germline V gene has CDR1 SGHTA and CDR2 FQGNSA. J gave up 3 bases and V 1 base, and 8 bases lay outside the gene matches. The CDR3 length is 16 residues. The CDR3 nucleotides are TGTGCCAGCAGCTTAGTGACAGGGGAGATGGGCTACGAGCAGTACTTC. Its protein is CASSLVTGEMGYEQYF.

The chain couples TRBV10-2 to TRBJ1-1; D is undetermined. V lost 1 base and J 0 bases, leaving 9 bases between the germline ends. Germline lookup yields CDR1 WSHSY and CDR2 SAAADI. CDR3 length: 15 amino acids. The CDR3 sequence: CASSEWRGMNTEAFF. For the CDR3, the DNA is TGCGCCAGCAGTGAGTGGAGAGGGATGAACACTGAAGCTTTCTTT.

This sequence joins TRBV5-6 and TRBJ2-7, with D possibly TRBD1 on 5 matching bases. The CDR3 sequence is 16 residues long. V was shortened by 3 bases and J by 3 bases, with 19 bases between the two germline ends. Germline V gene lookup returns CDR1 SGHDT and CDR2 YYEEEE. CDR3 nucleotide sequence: TGTGCCAGCAGCTCCAGGGTCACAGCCCCTGACTACGAGCAGTACTTC. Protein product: CASSSRVTAPDYEQYF.

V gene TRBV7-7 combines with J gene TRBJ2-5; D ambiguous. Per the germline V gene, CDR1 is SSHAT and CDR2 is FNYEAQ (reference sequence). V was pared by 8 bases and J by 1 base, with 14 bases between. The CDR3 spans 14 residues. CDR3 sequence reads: CASGLLQTQETQYF. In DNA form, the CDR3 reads TGTGCCAGCGGCCTCTTACAGACCCAAGAGACCCAGTACTTC.

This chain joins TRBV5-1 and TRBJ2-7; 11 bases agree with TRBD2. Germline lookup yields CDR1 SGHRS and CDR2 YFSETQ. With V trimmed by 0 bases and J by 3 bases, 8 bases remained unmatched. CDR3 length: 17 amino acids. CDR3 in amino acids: CASSLESLAGGFYEQYF. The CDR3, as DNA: TGCGCCAGCAGCTTGGAATCCCTAGCGGGGGGCTTCTACGAGCAGTACTTC.

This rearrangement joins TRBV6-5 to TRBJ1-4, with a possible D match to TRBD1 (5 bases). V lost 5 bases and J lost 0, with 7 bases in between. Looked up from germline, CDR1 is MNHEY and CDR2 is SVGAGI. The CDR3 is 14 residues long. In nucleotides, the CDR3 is TGTGCCAGCAGTCCGACAGCAACTAATGAAAAACTGTTTTTT. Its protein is CASSPTATNEKLFF.

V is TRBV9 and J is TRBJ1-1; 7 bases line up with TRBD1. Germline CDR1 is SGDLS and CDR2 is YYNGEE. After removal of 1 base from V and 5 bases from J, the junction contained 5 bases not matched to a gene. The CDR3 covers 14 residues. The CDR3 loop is CASSVQGDGTEAFF. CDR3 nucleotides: TGTGCCAGCAGCGTACAGGGGGATGGGACTGAAGCTTTCTTT.

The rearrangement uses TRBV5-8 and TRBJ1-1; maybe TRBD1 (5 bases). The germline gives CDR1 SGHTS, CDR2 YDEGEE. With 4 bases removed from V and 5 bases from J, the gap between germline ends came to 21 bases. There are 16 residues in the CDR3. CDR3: CASSKAPGTPRTEAFF. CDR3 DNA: TGTGCCAGCAGCAAGGCCCCCGGGACTCCCAGGACTGAAGCTTTCTTT. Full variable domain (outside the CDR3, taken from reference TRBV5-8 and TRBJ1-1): EAGVTQSPTHLIKTRGQQATLRCSPISGHTSVYWYQQALGLGLQFLLWYDEGEERNRGNFPPRFSGRQFPNYSSELNVNALELEDSALYLCASSKAPGTPRTEAFFGQGTRLTVV.

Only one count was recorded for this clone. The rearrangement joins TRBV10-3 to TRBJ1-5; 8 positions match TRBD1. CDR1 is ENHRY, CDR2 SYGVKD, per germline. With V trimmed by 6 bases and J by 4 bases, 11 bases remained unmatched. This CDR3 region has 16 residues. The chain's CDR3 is CAISPNDRGGNQPQHF. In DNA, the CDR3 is TGTGCCATCAGCCCAAACGACAGGGGTGGGAATCAGCCCCAGCATTTT.

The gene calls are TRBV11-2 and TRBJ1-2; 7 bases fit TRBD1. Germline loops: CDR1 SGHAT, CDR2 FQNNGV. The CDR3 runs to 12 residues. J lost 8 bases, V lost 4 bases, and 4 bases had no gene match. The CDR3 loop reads CASSSPGQGYTF. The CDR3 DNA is TGTGCCAGCAGCTCCCCGGGACAGGGCTACACCTTC. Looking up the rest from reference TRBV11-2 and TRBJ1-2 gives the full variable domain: EAGVAQSPRYKIIEKRQSVAFWCNPISGHATLYWYQQILGQGPKLLIQFQNNGVVDDSQLPKDRFSAERLKGVDSTLKIQPAKLEDSAVYLCASSSPGQGYTFGSGTRLTVV.

This CDR3 is CASSAPTPRGEQFF. The CDR3 DNA reads TGTGCCAGCAGCGCCCCAACCCCACGAGGGGAGCAGTTCTTC. The genes are TRBV9 and TRBJ2-1; D perhaps matches TRBD2 (5 bases). This CDR3 has 14 residues. Germline CDR1 and CDR2: SGDLS and YYNGEE. V was cut by 3 bases and J by 10 bases, with 17 bases left in between.

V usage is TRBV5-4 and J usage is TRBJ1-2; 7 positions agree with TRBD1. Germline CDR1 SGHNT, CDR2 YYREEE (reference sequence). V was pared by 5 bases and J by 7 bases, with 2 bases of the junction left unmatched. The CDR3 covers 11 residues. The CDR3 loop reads CASSGTAGYTF. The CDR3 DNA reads TGTGCCAGCAGTGGGACAGCTGGCTACACCTTC.

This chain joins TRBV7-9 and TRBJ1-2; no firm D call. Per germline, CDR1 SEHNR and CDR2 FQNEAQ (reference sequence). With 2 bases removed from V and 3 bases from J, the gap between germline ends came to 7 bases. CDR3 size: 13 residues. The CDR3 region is CASSLISYYGYTF. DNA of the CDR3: TGTGCCAGCAGCTTAATCTCCTACTATGGCTACACCTTC.

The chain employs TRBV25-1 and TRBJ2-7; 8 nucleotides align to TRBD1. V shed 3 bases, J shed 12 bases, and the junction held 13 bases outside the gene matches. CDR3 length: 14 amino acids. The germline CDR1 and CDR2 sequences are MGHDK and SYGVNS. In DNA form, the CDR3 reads TGTGCCAGCAGTGATCAGCAGGGGGCTTTGGGTCCGTACTTC. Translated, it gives CASSDQQGALGPYF.

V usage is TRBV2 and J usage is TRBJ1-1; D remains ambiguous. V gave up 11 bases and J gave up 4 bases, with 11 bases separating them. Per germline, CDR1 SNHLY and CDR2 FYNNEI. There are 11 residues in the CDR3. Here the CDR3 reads CADRVSTEAFF. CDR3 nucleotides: TGTGCCGATAGAGTGAGCACTGAAGCTTTCTTT.

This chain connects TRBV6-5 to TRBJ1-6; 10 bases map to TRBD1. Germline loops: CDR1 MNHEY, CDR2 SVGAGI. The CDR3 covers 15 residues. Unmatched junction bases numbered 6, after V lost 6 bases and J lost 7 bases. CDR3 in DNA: TGTGCCAGCAGACGGACAGGGGGAAGGAATTCACCCCTCCACTTT. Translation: CASRRTGGRNSPLHF.

This CDR3 is CASSLGQGWNTEAFF. CDR3 DNA sequence: TGTGCCAGCAGCTTGGGGCAGGGTTGGAACACTGAAGCTTTCTTT. The rearrangement links TRBV5-8 to TRBJ1-1, with D possibly TRBD1 on 5 matching bases. The V gene's germline CDR1 is SGHTS and CDR2 YDEGEE. This CDR3 is built from 15 residues. The ends were cut back, 0 bases at V and 1 base at J, with 10 bases in the middle. The complete variable domain, with remaining parts taken from reference TRBV5-8 and TRBJ1-1, reads EAGVTQSPTHLIKTRGQQATLRCSPISGHTSVYWYQQALGLGLQFLLWYDEGEERNRGNFPPRFSGRQFPNYSSELNVNALELEDSALYLCASSLGQGWNTEAFFGQGTRLTVV.

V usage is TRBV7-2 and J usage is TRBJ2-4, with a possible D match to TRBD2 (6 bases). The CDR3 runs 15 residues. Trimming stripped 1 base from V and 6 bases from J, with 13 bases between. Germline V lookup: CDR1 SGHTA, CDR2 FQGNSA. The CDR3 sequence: CASSLGPGGANIQYF. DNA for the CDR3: TGTGCCAGCAGCTTAGGACCCGGCGGGGCAAACATTCAGTACTTC.

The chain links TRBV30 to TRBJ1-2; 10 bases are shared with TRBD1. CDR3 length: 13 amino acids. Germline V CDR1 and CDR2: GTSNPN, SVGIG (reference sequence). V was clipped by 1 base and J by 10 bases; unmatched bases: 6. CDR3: CAWSEDRGNDYTF. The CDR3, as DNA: TGTGCCTGGAGTGAGGACAGGGGGAATGACTACACCTTC.

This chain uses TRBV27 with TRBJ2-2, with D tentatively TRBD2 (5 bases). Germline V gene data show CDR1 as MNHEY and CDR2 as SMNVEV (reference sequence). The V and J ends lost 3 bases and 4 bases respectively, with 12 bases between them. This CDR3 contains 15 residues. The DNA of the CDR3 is TGTGCCAGCAGTTTGCCGGGGAAGGGCACCGGGGAGCTGTTTTTT. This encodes CASSLPGKGTGELFF.

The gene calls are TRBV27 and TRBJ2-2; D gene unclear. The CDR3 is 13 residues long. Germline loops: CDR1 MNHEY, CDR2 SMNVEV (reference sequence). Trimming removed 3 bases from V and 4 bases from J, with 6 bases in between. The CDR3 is CASSFSSTGELFF. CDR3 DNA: TGTGCCAGCAGTTTTTCTTCCACCGGGGAGCTGTTTTTT.

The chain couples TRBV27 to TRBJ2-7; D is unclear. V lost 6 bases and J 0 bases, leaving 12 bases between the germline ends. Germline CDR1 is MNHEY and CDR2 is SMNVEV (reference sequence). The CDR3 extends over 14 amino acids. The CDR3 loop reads CASRNKLLSYEQYF. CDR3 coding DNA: TGTGCCAGCAGAAACAAGTTGCTCTCCTACGAGCAGTACTTC.